These 24 T cell receptor beta chains were all obtained from the same sample, sequenced in a study of cytomegalovirus exposure and HLA in healthy donors. PCR used 60 Vbeta primers and 13 Jbeta primers. Produced via immunoSEQ multiplex PCR; TCRdb's table is partial and in-frame only. The sample has roughly 180,000 clones, approximately 80% seen once. Source material: PBMCs. The source of these receptors is a man aged 25-40 years in good health and CMV-seronegative.

There are a few counts of this clone. CDR3 loop: CASSVGRVGGELFF. The CDR3 nucleotides read TGTGCCAGCAGCGTAGGCAGGGTTGGCGGGGAGCTGTTTTTT. This chain links TRBV9 with TRBJ2-2, with a weak D call TRBD1 (5 bases). The CDR3 length is 14 residues. Trimming cost V 0 bases and J 7 bases, with 10 bases left between them. The germline V gene has CDR1 SGDLS and CDR2 YYNGEE. The full variable domain, rest sourced from reference TRBV9 and TRBJ2-2, is DSGVTQTPKHLITATGQRVTLRCSPRSGDLSVYWYQQSLDQGLQFLIQYYNGEERAKGNILERFSAQQFPDLHSELNLSSLELGDSALYFCASSVGRVGGELFFGEGSRLTVL.

This clone was seen only a few times. V usage is TRBV10-1 and J usage is TRBJ1-2; maybe TRBD1 (5 bases). V gave up 6 bases and J gave up 3 bases, with 11 bases separating them. Germline loops: CDR1 WNHNN, CDR2 SYGVQD (reference sequence). The CDR3 runs to 13 residues. The CDR3 here is CASRGPGDYGYTF. The CDR3 DNA follows: TGCGCCAGCAGGGGGCCGGGCGACTATGGCTACACCTTC.

The chain has TRBV9 and TRBJ2-1; 9 bases are shared with TRBD1. The CDR3 sequence is 13 residues long. The J segment lost 9 bases and the V segment lost 3 bases, leaving 4 bases of the junction unmatched. CDR1 is SGDLS and CDR2 is YYNGEE in the germline V gene. The CDR3 nucleotides read TGTGCCAGCAGCGGAAAACAGGGGGCTGAGCAGTTCTTC. Translation: CASSGKQGAEQFF.

This clone has a single count. J is TRBJ2-7 and V is TRBV2; possible D gene TRBD2, 5 bases. Trimming cost V 8 bases and J 3 bases, with 14 bases left between them. Germline V gene sequence: CDR1 SNHLY, CDR2 FYNNEI. This CDR3 has 13 amino acids. Written as DNA, the CDR3 is TGTGCCAGCCTAAAGGACTGGGACTACGAGCAGTACTTC. It is translated as CASLKDWDYEQYF.

A single count supports this clone. The chain combines TRBV28 with TRBJ1-2; 9 bases map to TRBD1. V shed 7 bases and J 6 bases; nucleotides not matched to a gene: 9. The CDR3 totals 14 residues. CDR1 MDHEN and CDR2 SYDVKM come from the germline V gene. Written as DNA, the CDR3 is TGTGCCAGCACCACGGGGGACAGGGTGGATGGCTACACCTTC. It encodes CASTTGDRVDGYTF.

The V call is TRBV4-3, the J call TRBJ2-5, with TRBD2 matching 11 bases. The CDR3 is made up of 16 amino acids. Trimming took 1 base from V and 1 from J; bases not matched to a gene: 2. Looked up from germline, CDR1 is LGHNA and CDR2 is YSLEER. The CDR3 region is CASSQGLAGFQETQYF. CDR3 bases: TGCGCCAGCAGCCAAGGACTAGCGGGGTTCCAAGAGACCCAGTACTTC.

The gene calls are TRBV4-3 and TRBJ1-5; TRBD1 aligns across 7 bases. After removal of 4 bases from V and 5 bases from J, the junction contained 8 bases not matched to a gene. The V gene's germline CDR1 is LGHNA and CDR2 YSLEER. The CDR3 length is 15 residues. CDR3 residues: CASSRAIGTDQPQHF. The CDR3 DNA reads TGCGCCAGCAGCCGAGCAATAGGGACAGATCAGCCCCAGCATTTT.

The chain is built from TRBV19 and TRBJ2-2; the match to TRBD2 covers 8 bases. V was clipped by 6 bases and J by 1 base; unmatched bases: 1. CDR1 is LNHDA and CDR2 is SQIVND in the germline V gene (reference sequence). The CDR3 is made up of 14 amino acids. The CDR3 DNA sequence: TGTGCCAGTAGCCGGGGGGGGAACACCGGGGAGCTGTTTTTT. As protein: CASSRGGNTGELFF.

The V call is TRBV6-6, the J call TRBJ1-2; 8 positions agree with TRBD1. Trimming cost V 6 bases and J 3 bases; bases outside gene matches: 6. CDR1 is MNHNY, CDR2 SVGAGI, per germline (reference sequence). The CDR3 spans 14 residues. In DNA, the CDR3 is TGTGCCAGCAGACTCCAGACAGGGGACTATGGCTACACCTTC. Its translation: CASRLQTGDYGYTF.

This chain joins TRBV5-1 and TRBJ2-7; D may be TRBD1 (6 bases). CDR3 length: 14 amino acids. Trimming took off 2 bases at V and 2 bases at J, with 11 bases between the two ends. The V gene's germline CDR1 is SGHRS and CDR2 YFSETQ. The CDR3 region has the DNA TGCGCCAGCAGCTTCTCACAGGGCCCCTACGAGCAGTACTTC. Protein: CASSFSQGPYEQYF.

This clone has only one observation. The chain couples TRBV28 to TRBJ1-6; TRBD1 aligns across 9 bases. The CDR3 runs 15 residues. V shed 4 bases, J shed 8 bases, and the junction held 6 bases outside the gene matches. The germline CDR1 and CDR2 sequences are MDHEN and SYDVKM. The CDR3 bases are TGTGCCAGCAGTTCGGGACAGGGATTATATTCACCCCTCCACTTT. Translated: CASSSGQGLYSPLHF.

The chain links TRBV5-4 to TRBJ2-3; tentatively, D is TRBD2 (6 bases). The CDR3 contains 13 residues. Germline V gene lookup returns CDR1 SGHNT and CDR2 YYREEE (reference sequence). Trimming removed 4 bases from V and 2 bases from J, with 8 bases in between. The DNA for the CDR3 is TGTGCCAGCAGCCAGGACTACACAGATACGCAGTATTTT. Translating it yields CASSQDYTDTQYF. Together with reference TRBV5-4 and TRBJ2-3, the CDR3 gives the full variable domain: ETGVTQSPTHLIKTRGQQVTLRCSSQSGHNTVSWYQQALGQGPQFIFQYYREEENGRGNFPPRFSGLQFPNYSSELNVNALELDDSALYLCASSQDYTDTQYFGPGTRLTVL.

This rearrangement joins TRBV7-2 to TRBJ1-3, with 8 positions matching TRBD1. The CDR3 runs to 14 residues. Germline V gives CDR1 SGHTA, CDR2 FQGNSA. Trimming removed 5 bases from V and 4 bases from J; junction bases left unmatched: 4. CDR3 nucleotides: TGTGCCAGCAGCCGGGACAGGTCCGGAAACACCATATATTTT. Protein product: CASSRDRSGNTIYF.

This clone was observed a few times. This chain uses TRBV4-1 with TRBJ2-5, with D uncertain. The length of the CDR3 is 12 residues. With 0 bases removed from V and 4 bases from J, the gap between germline ends came to 3 bases. CDR1 and CDR2 from the germline V gene are MGHRA and YSYEKL. As DNA, the CDR3 is TGCGCCAGCAGCCAAGAGAGAGAGACCCAGTACTTC. Translating gives CASSQERETQYF.

Only one count was recorded for this clone. J is TRBJ2-3 and V is TRBV19, with TRBD2 matching over 11 bases. The germline gives CDR1 LNHDA, CDR2 SQIVND (reference sequence). V lost 5 bases, J lost 4 bases, and 11 bases stayed unmatched. This CDR3 contains 17 residues. DNA of the CDR3: TGTGCCAGTAGTTCTAGCCCGACTAGCGGGGTGGCAGATACGCAGTATTTT. Residues: CASSSSPTSGVADTQYF.

This chain uses TRBV7-8 with TRBJ1-6; D gene uncertain. Trimming removed 2 bases from V and 7 bases from J, with 9 bases in between. Germline V gives CDR1 SGHVS, CDR2 FQNEAQ. The CDR3 covers 14 residues. DNA for the CDR3: TGTGCCAGCAGCTTAAACGGGAACAATTCACCCCTCCACTTT. Translated, it gives CASSLNGNNSPLHF.

Here the CDR3 reads CASSLELAGGDETQYF. The CDR3 DNA reads as TGTGCCAGCAGCTTAGAACTAGCGGGAGGAGATGAGACCCAGTACTTC. The chain uses TRBV7-9 and TRBJ2-5; 12 positions match TRBD2. V was pared by 1 base and J by 5 bases, with 5 bases of the junction left unmatched. CDR1 and CDR2 from the germline V gene are SEHNR and FQNEAQ (reference sequence). The CDR3 runs 16 residues.

For this clone: Germline is not matched at one junction end, which may reflect a read error. The J gene is TRBJ1-4, the V gene TRBV7-7; 8 bases line up with TRBD1. Germline assignment: CDR1 SSHAT and CDR2 FNYEAQ (reference sequence). The CDR3 has 15 residues. In DNA form, the CDR3 reads TGTGCTAGCAGCGCCCGGACAGGGCAGAATGAAAAACTGTTTTTT. Encoded protein: CASSARTGQNEKLFF. The full variable domain, in which reference TRBV7-7 and TRBJ1-4 provide the parts outside the CDR3, is GAGVSQSPRYKVTKRGQDVTLRCDPISSHATLYWYQQALGQGPEFLTYFNYEAQPDKSGLPSDRFSAERPEGSISTLTIQRTEQRDSAMYRCASSARTGQNEKLFFGSGTQLSVL.

This clone was seen a handful of times. The chain recombines TRBV5-1 with TRBJ2-7; D perhaps matches TRBD2 (6 bases). Deletions cut 5 bases from V and 0 bases from J, with 9 bases between. The CDR3 length is 13 residues. Germline V gene data show CDR1 as SGHRS and CDR2 as YFSETQ. CDR3 sequence: CASSEGLSYEQYF. The CDR3 region has the DNA TGCGCCAGCAGTGAGGGACTCTCCTACGAGCAGTACTTC.

J is TRBJ2-1 and V is TRBV2; no clear D gene. The germline V gene has CDR1 SNHLY and CDR2 FYNNEI. The CDR3 loop spans 12 amino acids. Deletions cut 6 bases from V and 9 bases from J, with 12 bases between. The CDR3 reads CASSPELTEQFF. In nucleotides, the CDR3 is TGTGCCAGCAGCCCCGAGCTCACTGAGCAGTTCTTC.

V gene TRBV30 combines with J gene TRBJ2-4; 13 bases match TRBD2. Germline V gene sequence: CDR1 GTSNPN, CDR2 SVGIG (reference sequence). V lost 5 bases, J lost 0 bases, and 10 bases stayed unmatched. This CDR3 spans 18 amino acids. CDR3 region: CAWGMGGTSGAAKNIQYF. In nucleotides, the CDR3 is TGTGCCTGGGGGATGGGGGGGACTAGCGGGGCAGCCAAAAACATTCAGTACTTC.

V gene TRBV5-5 combines with J gene TRBJ2-1, with 7 bases that match TRBD1. The J segment lost 4 bases and the V segment lost 4 bases, leaving 14 bases of the junction unmatched. Germline V CDR1 and CDR2: SGHKS, YYEKEE (reference sequence). The CDR3 length is 17 residues. The CDR3 protein is CASSPRIDRERYNEQFF. The CDR3 DNA follows: TGTGCCAGCAGCCCAAGGATCGACAGGGAAAGGTACAATGAGCAGTTCTTC.

The V and J genes are TRBV7-8 and TRBJ1-5, with D perhaps TRBD1 (6 bases). The germline V gene encodes CDR1 SGHVS and CDR2 FQNEAQ. The CDR3 length is 13 residues. V gave up 1 base and J gave up 6 bases, with 7 bases separating them. The CDR3 region is CASSLGDIQPQHF. CDR3 coding DNA: TGTGCCAGCAGCTTAGGGGACATTCAGCCCCAGCATTTT. The full variable domain, rest sourced from reference TRBV7-8 and TRBJ1-5, is GAGVSQSPRYKVAKRGQDVALRCDPISGHVSLFWYQQALGQGPEFLTYFQNEAQLDKSGLPSDRFFAERPEGSVSTLKIQRTQQEDSAVYLCASSLGDIQPQHFGDGTRLSIL.

V gene TRBV18 combines with J gene TRBJ2-7, with D possibly matching TRBD1 (6 bases). V was clipped by 6 bases and J by 2 bases, with 17 bases between them. The CDR3 consists of 15 residues. Germline loops: CDR1 KGHSH, CDR2 LQKENI. The CDR3 loop reads CASSRGQGSPYEQYF. CDR3 DNA: TGTGCCAGCTCCCGAGGTCAGGGGTCCCCCTACGAGCAGTACTTC. Full variable domain (outside the CDR3, taken from reference TRBV18 and TRBJ2-7): NAGVMQNPRHLVRRRGQEARLRCSPMKGHSHVYWYRQLPEEGLKFMVYLQKENIIDESGMPKERFSAEFPKEGPSILRIQQVVRGDSAAYFCASSRGQGSPYEQYFGPGTRLTVT.